This entry features one T cell receptor beta chain sequence. Antigen specificity is unknown. The data were obtained in a study of CXCR3-negative and CXCR3-positive naive CD8 T cells. Study observations and caveats: Diversity ran similarly high across both naive subsets but far lower in memory CD8+ cells. When CXCR3-positive naive cells were set against CXCR3-negative naive cells, the former had more hydrophobic TRB CDR3s.

Germline V CDR1 and CDR2: MNHEY, SVGAGI. The CDR3 runs 16 residues. TRB cDNA libraries were made by UMI-labeled 5' RACE. TCRdb processed the 5' RACE reads again and assigns one entry to each CDR3 protein, with no DNA. The table counts tens of thousands of distinct CDR3 sequences; roughly 0.62% lies in the top ten. The chain has TRBV6-5 and TRBJ2-3; lacking DNA, the TRBD2 call made by TCRdb goes unchecked. Sequenced material: naive CXCR3+ CD8+ T cells from blood. Subset of the sample: CD45RO-CCR7+CD27+CD95- naive CD8+ T cells expressing CXCR3 (TNR3+). This sequence originates from a human donor in good health. Some clones in this sample may be carry-over from other donors' samples. The CDR3: CASSYSRGLRGDTQYF.